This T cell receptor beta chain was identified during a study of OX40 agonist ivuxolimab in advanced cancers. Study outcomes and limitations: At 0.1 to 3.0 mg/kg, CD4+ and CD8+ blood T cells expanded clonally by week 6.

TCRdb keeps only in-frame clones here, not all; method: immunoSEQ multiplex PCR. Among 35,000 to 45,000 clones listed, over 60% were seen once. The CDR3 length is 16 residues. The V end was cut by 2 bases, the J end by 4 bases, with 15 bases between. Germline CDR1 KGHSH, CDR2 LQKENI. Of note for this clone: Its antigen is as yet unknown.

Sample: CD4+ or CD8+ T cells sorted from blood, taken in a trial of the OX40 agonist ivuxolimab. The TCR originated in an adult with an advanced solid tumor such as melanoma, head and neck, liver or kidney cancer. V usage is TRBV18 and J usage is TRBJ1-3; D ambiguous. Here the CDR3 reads CASSPMVLGAGNTIYF. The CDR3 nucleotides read TGTGCCAGCTCACCAATGGTTCTGGGCGCAGGAAACACCATATATTTT.